The 28 T cell receptor beta chains presented below share a single source sample, sequenced in a study of technical replicates of blood from a few donors. Produced via immunoSEQ multiplex PCR; TCRdb's table is partial and in-frame only. The repertoire holds around 80,000 clones, with 98% as singletons. The sample consisted of T cells isolated from PBMCs. All receptors come from a human donor in good health.

V is TRBV11-3 and J is TRBJ2-5; D is unclear. Germline lookup yields CDR1 SGHNT and CDR2 YENEEA. V lost 3 bases and J 4 bases, leaving 9 bases between the germline ends. The CDR3 has 13 amino acids. This chain's CDR3 is CASSLTLRETQYF. The CDR3 DNA reads as TGTGCCAGCAGCTTGACACTTCGAGAGACCCAGTACTTC.

The rearrangement uses TRBV7-9 and TRBJ2-7; D is ambiguous. V was cut by 6 bases and J by 0 bases, with 12 bases left in between. Germline CDR1 SEHNR, CDR2 FQNEAQ (reference sequence). There are 14 residues in the CDR3. In DNA form, the CDR3 reads TGTGCCAGCAGTTTAACAAGGAGCTCCTACGAGCAGTACTTC. It specifies CASSLTRSSYEQYF.

The CDR3 sequence: CASTRSGVFGEKLFF. In nucleotides, the CDR3 is TGTGCCAGCACCAGAAGCGGGGTTTTCGGTGAAAAACTGTTTTTT. The genes are TRBV2 and TRBJ1-4; no clear D. V dropped 7 bases and J dropped 7 bases, with 19 bases sitting between them. The CDR3 extends over 15 amino acids. The germline CDR1 and CDR2 sequences are SNHLY and FYNNEI.

This chain uses TRBV14 with TRBJ2-7, with 8 bases fitting TRBD1. After removal of 4 bases from V and 4 bases from J, the junction contained 6 bases not matched to a gene. Per germline, CDR1 SGHDN and CDR2 FVKESK. The CDR3 has 14 residues. CDR3 nucleotides: TGTGCCAGCAGCCTCAGGGGGCGGGTTTACGAGCAGTACTTC. Its protein is CASSLRGRVYEQYF.

V and J are TRBV15 and TRBJ2-7, with D hard to call. Trimming stripped 0 bases from V and 4 bases from J, with 13 bases between. The CDR3 is 15 residues long. Germline V gives CDR1 LNHNV, CDR2 YYDKDF (reference sequence). The CDR3 is CATSRDSKVPYEQYF. CDR3 sequence (DNA): TGTGCCACCAGCAGAGATTCTAAAGTTCCGTACGAGCAGTACTTC.

The chain carries TRBV27 and TRBJ1-1; 7 bases map to TRBD1. The CDR3 has 15 amino acids. Losses at the gene ends were 5 bases for V and 1 base for J; bases not matched to a gene: 7. Germline CDR1 reads MNHEY; CDR2 reads SMNVEV (reference sequence). The CDR3 nucleotides are TGTGCCAGCAGTCTTCGACAGGGATCGAACACTGAAGCTTTCTTT. This encodes CASSLRQGSNTEAFF.

The V and J genes are TRBV4-1 and TRBJ2-7; 7 bases agree with TRBD2. The germline gives CDR1 MGHRA, CDR2 YSYEKL. With V trimmed by 4 bases and J by 3 bases, 9 bases remained unmatched. The CDR3 spans 15 residues. The CDR3 spells CASSPFPGTIYEQYF. The CDR3 DNA reads as TGCGCCAGCAGCCCATTTCCCGGGACTATCTACGAGCAGTACTTC.

The genes are TRBV6-5 and TRBJ2-5, with D tentatively TRBD1 (5 bases). V dropped 2 bases and J dropped 5 bases, with 15 bases sitting between them. The CDR3 covers 15 residues. Germline assignment: CDR1 MNHEY and CDR2 SVGAGI. CDR3 nucleotide sequence: TGTGCCAGCAGTTACGACGACAGCCTACAGGAGACCCAGTACTTC. This gives the protein CASSYDDSLQETQYF.

Worth noting for this clone: This same CDR3 is encoded by further DNA sequences in the sample. The chain employs TRBV5-1 and TRBJ1-6; D may be TRBD1 (5 bases). CDR3 length: 14 residues. V was pared by 5 bases and J by 9 bases, with 15 bases between. Per germline, CDR1 SGHRS and CDR2 YFSETQ. CDR3 in amino acids: CASSQDTGVSPLHF. CDR3 bases: TGCGCCAGCAGTCAGGACACGGGCGTTTCACCCCTCCACTTT.

The chain recombines TRBV9 with TRBJ1-4; a possible D gene is TRBD1 (5 bases). Between the trimmed V and J ends, which lost 7 bases and 4 bases, there was a span of 23 bases. The germline V gene has CDR1 SGDLS and CDR2 YYNGEE. The CDR3 runs 17 residues. The CDR3 sequence is CASSQDDASPLNEKLFF. CDR3 sequence (DNA): TGTGCCAGCTCACAGGACGACGCTTCCCCCCTTAATGAAAAACTGTTTTTT.

This clone has only one observation. J is TRBJ2-7 and V is TRBV9, with 8 bases lining up with TRBD1. The CDR3 consists of 15 residues. With 0 bases clipped from V and 4 bases from J, the junction kept 6 bases outside the gene matches. CDR1 SGDLS and CDR2 YYNGEE come from the germline V gene. Here the CDR3 reads CASSVVPGGLYEQYF. The CDR3 nucleotides are TGTGCCAGCAGCGTAGTCCCAGGGGGCTTATACGAGCAGTACTTC.

The rearrangement uses TRBV10-1 and TRBJ2-1, with D possibly being TRBD1 (5 bases). This CDR3 contains 13 residues. The V gene's germline CDR1 is WNHNN and CDR2 SYGVQD (reference sequence). Trimming shortened V by 8 bases and J by 9 bases, and 17 bases separated the two germline ends. The CDR3 loop reads CASRQGLEREQFF. In DNA form, the CDR3 reads TGCGCCAGCCGGCAGGGCCTTGAACGTGAGCAGTTCTTC.

The rearrangement uses TRBV4-1 and TRBJ2-7; 7 bases fit TRBD2. Losses at the gene ends were 1 base for V and 2 bases for J; bases not matched to a gene: 5. Per germline, CDR1 MGHRA and CDR2 YSYEKL. CDR3 size: 15 residues. CDR3 amino acids: CASSQAPSGAYEQYF. DNA of the CDR3: TGCGCCAGCAGCCAAGCGCCTAGCGGCGCCTACGAGCAGTACTTC.

This chain uses TRBV7-2 with TRBJ2-7; TRBD2 aligns across 15 bases. J gave up 1 base and V 0 bases, and 4 bases lay outside the gene matches. CDR3 length: 18 residues. The germline V gene encodes CDR1 SGHTA and CDR2 FQGNSA. The CDR3 region has the DNA TGTGCCAGCAGCTTAGCGCGGGGACTAGCGGGAGGATCCTACGAGCAGTACTTC. Translated, it gives CASSLARGLAGGSYEQYF.

This chain links TRBV5-1 with TRBJ2-3, with D possibly being TRBD2 (5 bases). The CDR3 has 15 residues. The V end was cut by 4 bases, the J end by 5 bases, with 17 bases between. Germline values: CDR1 SGHRS, CDR2 YFSETQ. CDR3 nucleotides: TGCGCCAGCAGCGCCATTTCAGCGGCGCAAGATACGCAGTATTTT. It specifies CASSAISAAQDTQYF.

Concerning this clone: An end of the junction does not agree with germline; a read error may underlie this. The V gene is TRBV19, the J gene TRBJ1-5; a weak D match, TRBD1 (5 bases). The V gene's germline CDR1 is LNHDA and CDR2 SQIVND (reference sequence). CDR3 length: 15 amino acids. The CDR3 here is CVSSKRQLSNQPQHF. The CDR3 DNA is TGTGTCAGTAGTAAGAGACAGCTTAGCAATCAGCCCCAGCATTTT.

The chain is built from TRBV6-6 and TRBJ1-1; the D is unclear. This CDR3 region has 11 residues. V was cut by 4 bases and J by 7 bases, with 7 bases left in between. The V gene's germline CDR1 is MNHNY and CDR2 SVGAGI (reference sequence). DNA of the CDR3: TGTGCCAGCAGTTTACAGAGTGAAGCTTTCTTT. It codes for CASSLQSEAFF.

The chain links TRBV28 to TRBJ2-7; possibly TRBD2 for D (5 bases). CDR1 MDHEN and CDR2 SYDVKM come from the germline V gene. The CDR3 has 12 residues. V lost 11 bases to trimming and J lost 6 bases, with 17 bases between them. The CDR3 DNA sequence: TGTGCCCACGCCCGGGGTGGAGGCGAGCAGTACTTC. This gives the protein CAHARGGGEQYF.

The chain joins TRBV19 to TRBJ1-1; D is uncertain. Germline assignment: CDR1 LNHDA and CDR2 SQIVND (reference sequence). V was clipped by 1 base and J by 1 base, with 4 bases between them. This CDR3 has 13 amino acids. The CDR3 DNA follows: TGTGCCAGTAGTATAGGACAGAACACTGAAGCTTTCTTT. Its translation: CASSIGQNTEAFF.

This chain uses TRBV10-3 with TRBJ2-3, with 9 nucleotides matching TRBD1. Trimming at V came to 11 bases and at J to 3 bases, leaving 6 bases not matched to a gene. Germline CDR1 and CDR2: ENHRY and SYGVKD. The CDR3 loop spans 13 amino acids. This chain's CDR3 is CAPGDRVTDTQYF. The CDR3, as DNA: TGTGCCCCGGGGGACAGGGTGACAGATACGCAGTATTTT.

V usage is TRBV30 and J usage is TRBJ2-7; D perhaps matches TRBD2 (5 bases). This CDR3 spans 11 amino acids. Germline-derived CDR1 and CDR2 are GTSNPN and SVGIG (reference sequence). Trimming left V 5 bases short and J 9 bases short, with 14 bases between. DNA for the CDR3: TGTGCCTGGGAGGGCTCCTCCGGGCAGTACTTC. It translates to CAWEGSSGQYF.

This clone was found once. The chain is built from TRBV10-1 and TRBJ2-7; D possibly corresponds to TRBD2 (6 bases). The V and J ends lost 4 bases and 7 bases respectively, with 23 bases between them. Germline CDR1 is WNHNN and CDR2 is SYGVQD (reference sequence). CDR3 length: 16 residues. CDR3 DNA sequence: TGCGCCAGCAGTGCCAACATCGGGACTGCGGGGTGGGAGCAGTACTTC. The encoded protein is CASSANIGTAGWEQYF.

The genes are TRBV5-1 and TRBJ2-7, with D perhaps TRBD1 (5 bases). V lost 5 bases and J 2 bases, leaving 11 bases between the germline ends. This CDR3 has 13 amino acids. CDR1 is SGHRS and CDR2 is YFSETQ in the germline V gene. CDR3 nucleotide sequence: TGCGCCAGCAGTTGGCAGGGCGCCTACGAGCAGTACTTC. Protein product: CASSWQGAYEQYF.

This sequence joins TRBV6-5 and TRBJ2-7; 9 nucleotides match TRBD1. The CDR3 consists of 16 residues. V was clipped by 2 bases and J by 3 bases; unmatched bases: 8. The germline V gene encodes CDR1 MNHEY and CDR2 SVGAGI. CDR3 amino acids: CASSYSGTGQYYEQYF. The CDR3 DNA reads TGTGCCAGCAGTTACAGTGGGACAGGGCAATACTACGAGCAGTACTTC.

The chain recombines TRBV28 with TRBJ2-2; 7 nucleotides line up with TRBD1. The length of the CDR3 is 15 residues. V lost 4 bases, J lost 3 bases, and 5 bases stayed unmatched. Germline values: CDR1 MDHEN, CDR2 SYDVKM. This CDR3 reads CASSSYDRDTGELFF. The CDR3, as DNA: TGTGCCAGCAGTTCCTACGACAGGGACACCGGGGAGCTGTTTTTT.

This chain connects TRBV2 to TRBJ2-3; the D gene is possibly TRBD1 (7 bases). V lost 8 bases to trimming and J lost 1 base, with 19 bases between them. Germline V lookup: CDR1 SNHLY, CDR2 FYNNEI. CDR3 length: 16 amino acids. The CDR3 is CASRRSGGGGTDTQYF. The CDR3 nucleotides read TGTGCCAGCCGTCGGTCAGGAGGGGGCGGCACAGATACGCAGTATTTT.

The chain joins TRBV5-4 to TRBJ1-2; perhaps TRBD1 as D (6 bases). In germline, CDR1 is SGHNT, CDR2 YYREEE (reference sequence). This CDR3 has 17 residues. V lost 0 bases, J lost 5 bases, and 20 bases lay in between. The CDR3 sequence: CASSLALGGQDEYGYTF. CDR3 nucleotides: TGTGCCAGCAGCTTGGCCCTGGGGGGGCAGGATGAATATGGCTACACCTTC.

The chain employs TRBV5-4 and TRBJ2-5; 9 nucleotides align to TRBD2. CDR1 is SGHNT, CDR2 YYREEE, per germline (reference sequence). The CDR3 is made up of 15 amino acids. V trimming: 0 bases; J trimming: 5 bases; junction bases outside the gene matches: 5. CDR3: CASSLGGGAYETQYF. As DNA, the CDR3 is TGTGCCAGCAGCTTGGGCGGGGGGGCCTATGAGACCCAGTACTTC. Full variable domain (remainder filled in from reference TRBV5-4 and TRBJ2-5): ETGVTQSPTHLIKTRGQQVTLRCSSQSGHNTVSWYQQALGQGPQFIFQYYREEENGRGNFPPRFSGLQFPNYSSELNVNALELDDSALYLCASSLGGGAYETQYFGPGTRLLVL.